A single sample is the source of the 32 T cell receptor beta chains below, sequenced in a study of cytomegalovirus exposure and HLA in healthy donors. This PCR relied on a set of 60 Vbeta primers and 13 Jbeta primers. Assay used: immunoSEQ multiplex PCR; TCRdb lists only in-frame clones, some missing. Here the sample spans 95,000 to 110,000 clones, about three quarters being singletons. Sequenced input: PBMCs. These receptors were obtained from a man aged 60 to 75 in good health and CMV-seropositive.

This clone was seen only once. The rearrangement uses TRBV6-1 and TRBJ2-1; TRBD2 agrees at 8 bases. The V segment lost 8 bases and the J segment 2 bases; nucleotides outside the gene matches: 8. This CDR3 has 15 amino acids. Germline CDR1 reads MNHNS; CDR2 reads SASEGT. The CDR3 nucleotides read TGTGCCAGCTCCCCGGGGGGGGGACCCTACAATGAGCAGTTCTTC. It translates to CASSPGGGPYNEQFF.

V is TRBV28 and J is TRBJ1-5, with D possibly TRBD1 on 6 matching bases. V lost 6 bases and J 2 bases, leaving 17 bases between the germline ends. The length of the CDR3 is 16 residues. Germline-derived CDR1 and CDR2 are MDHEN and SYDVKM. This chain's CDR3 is CASSASPAGGNQPQHF. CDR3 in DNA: TGTGCCAGCAGCGCTTCCCCGGCAGGGGGCAATCAGCCCCAGCATTTT. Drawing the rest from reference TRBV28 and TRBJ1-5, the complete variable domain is DVKVTQSSRYLVKRTGEKVFLECVQDMDHENMFWYRQDPGLGLRLIYFSYDVKMKEKGDIPEGYSVSREKKERFSLILESASTNQTSMYLCASSASPAGGNQPQHFGDGTRLSIL.

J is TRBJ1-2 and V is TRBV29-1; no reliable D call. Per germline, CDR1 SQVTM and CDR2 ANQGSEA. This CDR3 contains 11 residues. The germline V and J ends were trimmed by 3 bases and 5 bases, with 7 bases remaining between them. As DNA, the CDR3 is TGCAGCGTTGACTCCGGGTATGGCTACACCTTC. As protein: CSVDSGYGYTF.

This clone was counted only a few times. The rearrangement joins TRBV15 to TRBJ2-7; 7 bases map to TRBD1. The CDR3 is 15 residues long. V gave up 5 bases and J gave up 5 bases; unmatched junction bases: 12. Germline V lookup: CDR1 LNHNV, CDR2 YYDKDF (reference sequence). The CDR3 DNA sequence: TGTGCCACCAGCCAAGCGAGGGGGCGCACGAACGAGCAGTACTTC. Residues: CATSQARGRTNEQYF.

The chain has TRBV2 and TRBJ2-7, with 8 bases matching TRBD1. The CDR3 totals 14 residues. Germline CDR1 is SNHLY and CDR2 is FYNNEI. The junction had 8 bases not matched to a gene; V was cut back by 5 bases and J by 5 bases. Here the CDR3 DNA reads TGTGCCAGCAGTTTGGGCAGGGGGCTTGACGAGCAGTACTTC. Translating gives CASSLGRGLDEQYF.

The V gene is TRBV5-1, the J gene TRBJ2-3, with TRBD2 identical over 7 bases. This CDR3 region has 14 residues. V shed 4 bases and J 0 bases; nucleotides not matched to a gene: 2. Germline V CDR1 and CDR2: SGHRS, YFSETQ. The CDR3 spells CASSPGGSTDTQYF. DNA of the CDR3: TGCGCCAGCAGCCCCGGGGGGAGCACAGATACGCAGTATTTT.

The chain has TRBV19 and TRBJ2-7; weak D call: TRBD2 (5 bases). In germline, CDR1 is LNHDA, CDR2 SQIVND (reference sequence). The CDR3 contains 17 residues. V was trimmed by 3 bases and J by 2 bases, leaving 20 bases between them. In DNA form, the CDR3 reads TGTGCCAGTAGTATCCTCGAGGGTCCAGCTAGCCCCTACGAGCAGTACTTC. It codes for CASSILEGPASPYEQYF.

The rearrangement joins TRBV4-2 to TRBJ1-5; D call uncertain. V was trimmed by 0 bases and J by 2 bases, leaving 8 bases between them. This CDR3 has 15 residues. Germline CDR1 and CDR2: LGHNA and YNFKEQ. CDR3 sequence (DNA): TGTGCCAGCAGCCAAGATAAGAGGGGCAATCAGCCCCAGCATTTT. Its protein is CASSQDKRGNQPQHF.

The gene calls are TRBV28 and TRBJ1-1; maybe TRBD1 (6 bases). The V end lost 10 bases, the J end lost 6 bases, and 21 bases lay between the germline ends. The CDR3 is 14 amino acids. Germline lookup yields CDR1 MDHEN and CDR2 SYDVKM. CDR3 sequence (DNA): TGTGCCATCGGAACTTTCAGGGGTAGGGCTGAAGCTTTCTTT. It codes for CAIGTFRGRAEAFF.

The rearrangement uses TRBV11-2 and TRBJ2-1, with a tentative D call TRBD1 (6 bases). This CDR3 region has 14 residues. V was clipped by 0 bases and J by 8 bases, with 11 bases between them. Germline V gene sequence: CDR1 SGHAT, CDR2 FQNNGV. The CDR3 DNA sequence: TGTGCCAGCAGCTTAGACCTACAGGGTTATGAGCAGTTCTTC. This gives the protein CASSLDLQGYEQFF.

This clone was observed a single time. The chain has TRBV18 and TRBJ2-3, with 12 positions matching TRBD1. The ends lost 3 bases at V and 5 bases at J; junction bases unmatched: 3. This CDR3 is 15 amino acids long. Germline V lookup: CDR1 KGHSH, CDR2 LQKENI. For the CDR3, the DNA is TGTGCCAGCTCACCTGGGACAGGGGGCAAAGATACGCAGTATTTT. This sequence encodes CASSPGTGGKDTQYF.

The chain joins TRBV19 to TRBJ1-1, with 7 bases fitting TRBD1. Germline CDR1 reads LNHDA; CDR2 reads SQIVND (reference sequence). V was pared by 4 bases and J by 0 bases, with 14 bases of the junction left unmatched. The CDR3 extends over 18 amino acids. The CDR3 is CASSTPPGQQSMNTEAFF. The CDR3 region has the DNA TGTGCCAGTAGTACCCCTCCGGGACAGCAGAGCATGAACACTGAAGCTTTCTTT. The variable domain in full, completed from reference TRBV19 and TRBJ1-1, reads DGGITQSPKYLFRKEGQNVTLSCEQNLNHDAMYWYRQDPGQGLRLIYYSQIVNDFQKGDIAEGYSVSREKKESFPLTVTSAQKNPTAFYLCASSTPPGQQSMNTEAFFGQGTRLTVV.

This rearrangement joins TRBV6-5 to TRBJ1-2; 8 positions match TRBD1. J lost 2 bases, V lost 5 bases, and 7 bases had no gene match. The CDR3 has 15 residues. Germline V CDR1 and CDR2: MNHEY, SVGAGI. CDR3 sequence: CASSQWDRSNYGYTF. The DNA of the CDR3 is TGTGCCAGCAGTCAATGGGACAGGTCCAACTATGGCTACACCTTC.

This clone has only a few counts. This chain's CDR3 is CASSQDAPGSGNTIYF. CDR3 DNA: TGCGCCAGCAGCCAAGATGCTCCAGGGTCTGGAAACACCATATATTTT. This chain uses TRBV4-3 with TRBJ1-3; D perhaps matches TRBD1 (5 bases). The CDR3 has 16 amino acids. Per germline, CDR1 LGHNA and CDR2 YSLEER. Trimming took off 0 bases at V and 1 base at J, with 10 bases between the two ends.

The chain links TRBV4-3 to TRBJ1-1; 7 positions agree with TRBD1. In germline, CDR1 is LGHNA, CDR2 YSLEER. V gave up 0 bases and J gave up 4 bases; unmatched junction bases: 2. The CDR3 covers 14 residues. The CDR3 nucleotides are TGCGCCAGCAGCCAAGAAGCAGGGGGCACTGAAGCTTTCTTT. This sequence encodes CASSQEAGGTEAFF.

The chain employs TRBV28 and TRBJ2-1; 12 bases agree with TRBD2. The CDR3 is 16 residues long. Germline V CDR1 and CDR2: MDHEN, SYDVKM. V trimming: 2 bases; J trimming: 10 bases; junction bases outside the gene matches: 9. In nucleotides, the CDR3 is TGTGCCAGCAGTTTAAGGGCTAGCGGGGGGGCGATCGAGCAGTTCTTC. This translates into CASSLRASGGAIEQFF.

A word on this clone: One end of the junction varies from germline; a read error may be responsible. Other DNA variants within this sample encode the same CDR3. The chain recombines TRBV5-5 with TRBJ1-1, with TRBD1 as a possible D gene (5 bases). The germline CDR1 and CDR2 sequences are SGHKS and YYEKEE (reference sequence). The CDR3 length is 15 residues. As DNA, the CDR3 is TGTGCCAGCAGCTTGTACGCTAAGGGAGGGACTGAGGCTTTCTTT. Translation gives CASSLYAKGGTEAFF.

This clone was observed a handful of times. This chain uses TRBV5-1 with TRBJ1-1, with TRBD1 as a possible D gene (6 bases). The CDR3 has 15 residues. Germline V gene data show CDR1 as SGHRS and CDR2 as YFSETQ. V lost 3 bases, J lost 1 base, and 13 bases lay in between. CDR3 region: CASSSQGAANTEAFF. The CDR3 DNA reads TGCGCCAGCAGCTCACAGGGAGCGGCGAACACTGAAGCTTTCTTT. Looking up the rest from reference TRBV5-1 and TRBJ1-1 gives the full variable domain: KAGVTQTPRYLIKTRGQQVTLSCSPISGHRSVSWYQQTPGQGLQFLFEYFSETQRNKGNFPGRFSGRQFSNSRSEMNVSTLELGDSALYLCASSSQGAANTEAFFGQGTRLTVV.

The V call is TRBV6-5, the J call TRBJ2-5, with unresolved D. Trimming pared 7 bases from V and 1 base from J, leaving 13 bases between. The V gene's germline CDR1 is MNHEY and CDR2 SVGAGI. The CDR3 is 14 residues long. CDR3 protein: CASKDGWAQETQYF. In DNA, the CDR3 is TGTGCCAGCAAAGACGGTTGGGCCCAAGAGACCCAGTACTTC.

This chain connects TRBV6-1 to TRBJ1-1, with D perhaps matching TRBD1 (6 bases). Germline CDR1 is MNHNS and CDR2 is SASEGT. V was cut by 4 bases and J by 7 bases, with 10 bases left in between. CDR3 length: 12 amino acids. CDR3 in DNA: TGTGCCAGCAGTGGACAGGTCAATGAAGCTTTCTTT. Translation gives CASSGQVNEAFF.

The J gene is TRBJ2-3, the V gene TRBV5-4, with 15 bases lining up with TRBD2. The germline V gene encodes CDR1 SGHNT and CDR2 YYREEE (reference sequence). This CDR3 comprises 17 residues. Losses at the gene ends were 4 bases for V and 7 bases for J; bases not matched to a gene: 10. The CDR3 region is CASSGTGTSGGFYTQYF. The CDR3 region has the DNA TGTGCCAGCAGCGGGACCGGGACTAGCGGGGGGTTTTATACGCAGTATTTT.

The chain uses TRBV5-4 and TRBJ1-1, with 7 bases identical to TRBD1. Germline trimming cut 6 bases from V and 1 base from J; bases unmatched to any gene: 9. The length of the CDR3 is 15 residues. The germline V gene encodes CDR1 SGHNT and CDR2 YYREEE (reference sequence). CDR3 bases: TGTGCCAGCAAACTTGACAGGGTATCGAACACTGAAGCTTTCTTT. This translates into CASKLDRVSNTEAFF. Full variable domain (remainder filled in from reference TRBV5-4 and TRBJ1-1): ETGVTQSPTHLIKTRGQQVTLRCSSQSGHNTVSWYQQALGQGPQFIFQYYREEENGRGNFPPRFSGLQFPNYSSELNVNALELDDSALYLCASKLDRVSNTEAFFGQGTRLTVV.

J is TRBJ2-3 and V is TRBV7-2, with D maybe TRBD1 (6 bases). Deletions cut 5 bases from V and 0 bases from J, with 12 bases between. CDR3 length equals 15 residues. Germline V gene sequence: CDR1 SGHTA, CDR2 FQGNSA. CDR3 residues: CASSIEGESTDTQYF. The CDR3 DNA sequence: TGTGCCAGCAGCATAGAGGGGGAGAGCACAGATACGCAGTATTTT.

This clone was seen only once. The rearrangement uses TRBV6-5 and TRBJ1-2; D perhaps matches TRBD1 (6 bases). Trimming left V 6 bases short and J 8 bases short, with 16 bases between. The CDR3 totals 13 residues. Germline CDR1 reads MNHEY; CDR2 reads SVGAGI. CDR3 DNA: TGTGCCAGCAGCGCTACGGGGGGCGCAGGCTACACCTTC. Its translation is CASSATGGAGYTF.

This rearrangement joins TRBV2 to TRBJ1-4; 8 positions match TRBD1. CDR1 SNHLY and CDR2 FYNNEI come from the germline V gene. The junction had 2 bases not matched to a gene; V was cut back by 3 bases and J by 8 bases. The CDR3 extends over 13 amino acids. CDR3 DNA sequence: TGTGCCAGCAGTGACAGGGGGCGAGAAAAACTGTTTTTT. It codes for CASSDRGREKLFF.

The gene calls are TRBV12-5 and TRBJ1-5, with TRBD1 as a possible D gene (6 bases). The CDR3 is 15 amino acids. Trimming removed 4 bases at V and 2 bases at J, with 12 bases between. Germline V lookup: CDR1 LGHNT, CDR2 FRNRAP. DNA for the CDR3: TGTGCTAGTGGTTCCGGACAGACGGGCAATCAGCCCCAGCATTTT. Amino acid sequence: CASGSGQTGNQPQHF.

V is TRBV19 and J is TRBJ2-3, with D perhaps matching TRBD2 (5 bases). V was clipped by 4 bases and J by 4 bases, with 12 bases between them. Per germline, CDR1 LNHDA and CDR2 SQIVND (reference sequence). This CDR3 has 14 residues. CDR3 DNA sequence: TGTGCCAGTAGTAATGAGGGATGGGCAGATACGCAGTATTTT. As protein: CASSNEGWADTQYF.

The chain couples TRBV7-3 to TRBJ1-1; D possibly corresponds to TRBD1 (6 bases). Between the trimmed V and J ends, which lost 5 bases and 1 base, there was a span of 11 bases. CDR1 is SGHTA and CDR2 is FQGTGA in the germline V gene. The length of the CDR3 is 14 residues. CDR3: CASSGGGGNTEAFF. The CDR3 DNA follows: TGTGCCAGCAGCGGGGGAGGGGGGAACACTGAAGCTTTCTTT.

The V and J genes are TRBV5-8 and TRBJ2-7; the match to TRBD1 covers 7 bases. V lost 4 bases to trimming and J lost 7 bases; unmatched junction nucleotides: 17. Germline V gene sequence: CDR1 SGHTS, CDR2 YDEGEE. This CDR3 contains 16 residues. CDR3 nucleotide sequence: TGTGCCAGCAGCCCCCTTAACACAGGGGCTGGGTTTGAGCAGTACTTC. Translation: CASSPLNTGAGFEQYF.

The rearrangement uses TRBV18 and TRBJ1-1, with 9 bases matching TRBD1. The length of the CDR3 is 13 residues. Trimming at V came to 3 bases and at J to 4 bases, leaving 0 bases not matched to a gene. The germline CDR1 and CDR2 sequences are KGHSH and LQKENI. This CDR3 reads CASSPDRGTEAFF. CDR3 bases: TGTGCCAGCTCACCGGACAGGGGCACTGAAGCTTTCTTT.

The CDR3 DNA reads TGTGCCAGCAACTCAGGGGAGAACACTGAAGCTTTCTTT. Amino acid sequence: CASNSGENTEAFF. V is TRBV28 and J is TRBJ1-1; D may be TRBD1 (6 bases). CDR1 and CDR2 from the germline V gene are MDHEN and SYDVKM. V was trimmed by 7 bases and J by 1 base, leaving 10 bases between them. CDR3 length: 13 amino acids.

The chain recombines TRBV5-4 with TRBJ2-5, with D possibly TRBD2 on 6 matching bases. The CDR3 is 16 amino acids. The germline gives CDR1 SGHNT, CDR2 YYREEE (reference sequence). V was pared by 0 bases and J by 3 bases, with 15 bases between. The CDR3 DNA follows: TGTGCCAGCAGCTTGGCCGGGCAGGCGGGAAAAGAGACCCAGTACTTC. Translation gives CASSLAGQAGKETQYF.